The following is a T cell receptor (beta chain) sequence with its context. Its antigen is not known. The sample originates from a study of blood T cells in healthy people across ages. Notes on the study in general: The recorded TCR beta diversity per million T cells decreased in a roughly linear manner with age. The study lacked donor CMV status, which possibly confounded expanded clonotype changes. Investigators viewed diversity estimates from one million T cells as underestimates, the study reported.

A second about 6 to 12 cycle PCR used barcoded and J-beta primers. Each cDNA molecule was tagged by a template-switch adaptor with 12 random nucleotides. TCRdb re-analysed the 5' RACE reads in MiXCR, keeping a single row per CDR3 protein. In the table there are 1.8 million or so distinct CDR3 sequences, approximately 39% of which are singletons. The CDR3 is 15 residues long. Sample: blood. The chain combines TRBV21-1 with TRBJ1-1; the table's D call, TRBD1, has no DNA check behind it. TRBV21-1 constitutes a pseudogene. The origin of this receptor is a human donor in good health. CDR3 loop: CASSDRGRSCTEAFF. CDR3 DNA: TGTGCCAGCAGCGACAGGGGGCGGTCATGCACTGAAGCTTTCTTT.